The 26 T cell receptor beta chains below were found in one sample sequenced in a study of monozygotic twins with inflammatory bowel disease (dated by TCRdb to about 2019). Receptor amplification or capture employed 5' RACE. Reads for this sample came from an Illumina HiSeq 2500. TCRdb reprocessed the reads, so every CDR3 protein sequence counts as one entry and DNA is not shown. The sample's table covers about 450,000 distinct CDR3 sequences. 2% to 2.5% of the sample goes to the ten largest clones. Material: blood. The source is a human donor with ulcerative colitis or Crohn's disease, or a healthy co-twin of an affected twin (not recorded which).

The genes are TRBV7-6 and TRBJ2-3. This CDR3 contains 14 residues. Per the germline V gene, CDR1 is SGHVS and CDR2 is FNYEAQ. CDR3 region: CASSLVPTTDTQYF.

The chain joins TRBV20-1 to TRBJ1-5. This CDR3 region has 16 residues. In germline, CDR1 is DFQATT, CDR2 SNEGSKA (reference sequence). CDR3 residues: CSASSTGGGGNQPQHF.

This chain links TRBV6-1 with TRBJ2-3; TCRdb lists TRBD2, though no DNA is available to test this call. Germline V lookup: CDR1 MNHNS, CDR2 SASEGT. The CDR3 loop spans 15 amino acids. CDR3 region: CASSPGTSGRDTQYF.

The chain couples TRBV7-2 to TRBJ2-1. The length of the CDR3 is 13 residues. The V gene's germline CDR1 is SGHTA and CDR2 FQGNSA. This chain's CDR3 is CASSSPAYNEQFF.

CDR3 protein: CASSQEYERSGGSPLHF. J is TRBJ1-6 and V is TRBV4-1. This CDR3 region has 17 residues. The V gene's germline CDR1 is MGHRA and CDR2 YSYEKL.

This sequence joins TRBV27 and TRBJ2-7; TCRdb outputs TRBD1, but without DNA this stays unchecked. The CDR3 sequence is 13 residues long. From germline, CDR1 is MNHEY and CDR2 SMNVEV (reference sequence). This CDR3 reads CASRWGQGNEQYF.

CDR3 protein: CASSITGALNYGYTF. The V call is TRBV19, the J call TRBJ1-2; TCRdb's D gene call, TRBD1, goes unchecked for lack of DNA. This CDR3 comprises 15 residues. Germline V CDR1 and CDR2: LNHDA, SQIVND (reference sequence).

This chain connects TRBV5-1 to TRBJ1-1. This CDR3 contains 15 residues. CDR1 and CDR2 (germline): SGHRS, YFSETQ. CDR3 protein: CASSSDGTANTEAFF.

The chain links TRBV7-9 to TRBJ2-1; TCRdb's D call of TRBD1 is untestable without DNA. Germline V gene sequence: CDR1 SEHNR, CDR2 FQNEAQ (reference sequence). The CDR3 spans 14 residues. CDR3: CASSPGELYNEQFF.

This chain connects TRBV19 to TRBJ1-1. The germline V gene encodes CDR1 LNHDA and CDR2 SQIVND (reference sequence). CDR3 length equals 14 residues. The CDR3 region is CASSRPIMNTEAFF.

The J gene is TRBJ1-4, the V gene TRBV5-6; TCRdb's D call of TRBD1 is untestable without DNA. The germline gives CDR1 SGHDT, CDR2 YYEEEE. There are 16 residues in the CDR3. CDR3 sequence reads: CASSLVGSASNEKLFF.

The rearrangement uses TRBV19 and TRBJ2-1; TCRdb's assignment of TRBD1 cannot be checked, as there is no DNA. From germline, CDR1 is LNHDA and CDR2 SQIVND (reference sequence). The CDR3 runs 17 residues. The CDR3 region is CASTPGGGGWPYNEQFF.

This chain connects TRBV12-3 or TRBV12-4 to TRBJ2-7. The CDR3 covers 16 residues. The CDR3 loop is CASSLFGGTSSYEQYF.

The rearrangement uses TRBV12-3 or TRBV12-4 and TRBJ1-5. This CDR3 contains 13 residues. CDR3 in amino acids: CASSWAQNQPQHF.

This sequence joins TRBV6-2 or TRBV6-3 and TRBJ1-2. CDR3 size: 16 residues. From germline, CDR1 is MNHEY and CDR2 SVGEGT. The CDR3 is CASSYSQLGIHGGYTF.

This chain links TRBV7-8 with TRBJ2-3. This CDR3 is 13 amino acids long. Germline-derived CDR1 and CDR2 are SGHVS and FQNEAQ. CDR3 amino acids: CASSFGKTDTQYF.

V and J are TRBV5-1 and TRBJ1-1; TCRdb's D call of TRBD1 is untestable without DNA. The CDR3 has 15 residues. Germline assignment: CDR1 SGHRS and CDR2 YFSETQ. This CDR3 is CASSLVGHQNTEAFF.

The chain is built from TRBV2 and TRBJ2-1; TCRdb's D gene call, TRBD2, goes unchecked for lack of DNA. CDR1 is SNHLY and CDR2 is FYNNEI in the germline V gene. CDR3 size: 17 residues. The CDR3 region is CASSHRLAGKYDNEQFF.

The V and J genes are TRBV20-1 and TRBJ2-7. CDR1 and CDR2 (germline): DFQATT, SNEGSKA (reference sequence). The CDR3 is 14 residues long. The CDR3 spells CSALEYGSSYEQYF.

The rearrangement joins TRBV6-5 to TRBJ2-7; the TCRdb D gene call, TRBD1, has no DNA to confirm it. Per the germline V gene, CDR1 is MNHEY and CDR2 is SVGAGI. The CDR3 has 15 amino acids. The CDR3 protein is CASSYSGTGSYEQYF.

V gene TRBV10-3 combines with J gene TRBJ2-1; TCRdb's assignment of TRBD1 cannot be checked, as there is no DNA. Per the germline V gene, CDR1 is ENHRY and CDR2 is SYGVKD. CDR3 size: 12 residues. CDR3 in amino acids: CAISRDRNEQFF.

The rearrangement uses TRBV5-1 and TRBJ2-3; there is no DNA to check the TCRdb D call of TRBD1. The germline CDR1 and CDR2 sequences are SGHRS and YFSETQ. This CDR3 spans 12 amino acids. CDR3 amino acids: CASSSPLTAQYF.

The V call is TRBV19, the J call TRBJ1-2. This CDR3 is 12 amino acids long. The germline V gene has CDR1 LNHDA and CDR2 SQIVND (reference sequence). The chain's CDR3 is CASSLRDYGYTF.

The chain couples TRBV19 to TRBJ2-1. Germline CDR1 LNHDA, CDR2 SQIVND (reference sequence). CDR3 size: 14 residues. Here the CDR3 reads CASSIDRSLNEQFF.

J is TRBJ1-5 and V is TRBV15; TCRdb picks TRBD1, but there is no DNA to check that call. This CDR3 has 17 residues. Looked up from germline, CDR1 is LNHNV and CDR2 is YYDKDF (reference sequence). This CDR3 reads CATSRESVAGPGAPQHF. Based on the CDR3 plus reference TRBV15 and TRBJ1-5, the full variable domain is DAMVIQNPRYQVTQFGKPVTLSCSQTLNHNVMYWYQQKSSQAPKLLFHYYDKDFNNEADTPDNFQSRRPNTSFCFLDIRSPGLGDTAMYLCATSRESVAGPGAPQHFGDGTRLSIL.

V and J are TRBV19 and TRBJ1-6; TCRdb picks TRBD1, but there is no DNA to check that call. The CDR3 is 15 amino acids. Germline CDR1 LNHDA, CDR2 SQIVND (reference sequence). This chain's CDR3 is CASSSPGSYNSPLHF.